Reported below is one T cell receptor (beta chain). Its antigen is still unknown. J was trimmed by 3 bases and V by 0 bases; bases with no gene match: 2. This CDR3 contains 16 residues. Looked up from germline, CDR1 is SGHNT and CDR2 is YYREEE (reference sequence). Primers: 60 Vbeta forward and 13 Jbeta reverse. This table comes from immunoSEQ multiplex PCR, and its TCRdb copy is limited to in-frame clones, with some not included. The sample has roughly 100,000 clones, about 69% seen once. The data belong to a study of cytomegalovirus exposure and HLA in healthy donors. Study as a whole: Around 77% of 300 to 450 genotyped donors fell in the Caucasian-associated ancestry cluster.

Points from the study as a whole: It has been reported that TCR beta sequences accurately predicted the HLA-A and HLA-B alleles of most subjects.

The sequence derives from a woman aged 18-30 years in good health and CMV-seropositive. The specimen was PBMCs. The chain uses TRBV5-4 and TRBJ2-2, with 10 bases identical to TRBD2. This CDR3 is CASSLERGGDTGELFF. CDR3 DNA sequence: TGTGCCAGCAGCTTGGAGCGGGGGGGTGACACCGGGGAGCTGTTTTTT.